The 31 T cell receptor beta chains reported below all come from one sample, sequenced in a study of T cells in Graves' hyperthyroidism and ophthalmopathy. The TCR beta CDR3 regions underwent amplification using RNA transcripts as the source. The TCR CDR3 first-round RT-PCR relied on the HTBI primer set. TCRdb fed the multiplex PCR reads into MiXCR, producing one record per CDR3 protein. The sample yields approximately 720,000 distinct CDR3 sequences, roughly a sixth seen once. Sequences were obtained from blood. These receptors all stem from a woman aged 45-60 years with Graves' hyperthyroidism that later progressed to Graves' ophthalmopathy.

This clonotype was seen ten or more times. This rearrangement joins TRBV11-2 to TRBJ2-1; unclear D gene. Germline V gives CDR1 SGHAT, CDR2 FQNNGV. With 4 bases removed from V and 0 bases from J, the gap between germline ends came to 25 bases. CDR3 length: 20 amino acids. In DNA form, the CDR3 reads TGTGCCAGCAGCTCCTACCCGCGGACCGAGCCCCACCACTCCTACAATGAGCAGTTCTTC. Translated, it gives CASSSYPRTEPHHSYNEQFF.

This clonotype showed up just a few times. V and J are TRBV7-9 and TRBJ1-1; no reliable D call. The V end was cut by 1 base, the J end by 10 bases, with 19 bases between. The length of the CDR3 is 15 residues. Looked up from germline, CDR1 is SEHNR and CDR2 is FQNEAQ (reference sequence). The chain's CDR3 is CASSLDEGTVFGAFF. The CDR3 region has the DNA TGTGCCAGCAGCTTAGACGAGGGTACGGTATTTGGAGCTTTCTTT.

This chain joins TRBV19 and TRBJ2-5, with TRBD1 matching 8 bases. This CDR3 spans 17 amino acids. The germline V gene encodes CDR1 LNHDA and CDR2 SQIVND (reference sequence). J lost 3 bases, V lost 2 bases, and 11 bases had no gene match. DNA of the CDR3: TGTGCCAGTAGTATATCCACTGGCGGACAGGGAAAAGAGACCCAGTACTTC. Its translation: CASSISTGGQGKETQYF.

This clonotype showed up just a few times. The chain has TRBV15 and TRBJ1-3; the D is unclear. The CDR3 spans 18 residues. Per germline, CDR1 LNHNV and CDR2 YYDKDF (reference sequence). V was trimmed by 0 bases and J by 3 bases, leaving 18 bases between them. The CDR3 DNA sequence: TGTGCCACCAGCAGAGATTTGGTCGCAGGTGCTTTTGGAAACACCATATATTTT. As protein: CATSRDLVAGAFGNTIYF. Drawing the rest from reference TRBV15 and TRBJ1-3, the complete variable domain is DAMVIQNPRYQVTQFGKPVTLSCSQTLNHNVMYWYQQKSSQAPKLLFHYYDKDFNNEADTPDNFQSRRPNTSFCFLDIRSPGLGDTAMYLCATSRDLVAGAFGNTIYFGEGSWLTVV.

This clonotype was seen at least ten times. The gene calls are TRBV3-1 and TRBJ2-7, with TRBD2 matching over 9 bases. The CDR3 runs 15 residues. After removal of 3 bases from V and 4 bases from J, the junction contained 7 bases not matched to a gene. CDR1 and CDR2 (germline): LGHDT, YNNKEL (reference sequence). The CDR3 loop is CASSQITSGPYEQYF. The CDR3 DNA reads TGTGCCAGCAGCCAGATTACTAGCGGGCCGTACGAGCAGTACTTC.

This clonotype was counted ten times or more. CDR3: CASSVDAYLNTEAFF. CDR3 in DNA: TGTGCCAGCAGCGTGGACGCCTACTTGAACACTGAAGCTTTCTTT. This chain links TRBV7-8 with TRBJ1-1; D is unresolved. The CDR3 loop spans 15 amino acids. The germline V gene encodes CDR1 SGHVS and CDR2 FQNEAQ. V lost 5 bases, J lost 0 bases, and 13 bases lay in between. The full variable domain, in which reference TRBV7-8 and TRBJ1-1 provide the parts outside the CDR3, is GAGVSQSPRYKVAKRGQDVALRCDPISGHVSLFWYQQALGQGPEFLTYFQNEAQLDKSGLPSDRFFAERPEGSVSTLKIQRTQQEDSAVYLCASSVDAYLNTEAFFGQGTRLTVV.

This clonotype occurred a few times. As DNA, the CDR3 is TGTGCCAGCAGCGATCCGGGACCCCCTGTCGGGGAGCTGTTTTTT. Amino acids: CASSDPGPPVGELFF. The chain couples TRBV5-4 to TRBJ2-2; D may correspond to TRBD1 or TRBD2 (5 bases each). The CDR3 length is 15 residues. CDR1 is SGHNT, CDR2 YYREEE, per germline (reference sequence). V was trimmed by 4 bases and J by 7 bases, leaving 17 bases between them.

This clonotype was observed many times. The chain has TRBV3-1 and TRBJ2-2; D is uncertain. This CDR3 spans 15 amino acids. Trimming shortened V by 4 bases and J by 0 bases, and 9 bases separated the two germline ends. The V gene's germline CDR1 is LGHDT and CDR2 YNNKEL (reference sequence). The CDR3 loop is CASSLPTANTGELFF. The CDR3 nucleotides read TGTGCCAGCAGCCTTCCGACCGCGAACACCGGGGAGCTGTTTTTT.

Details on this clonotype: A much more abundant neighbour one base away suggests this may be a read error. The chain recombines TRBV5-1 with TRBJ1-2; D not certain. V was cut by 0 bases and J by 2 bases, with 8 bases left in between. The CDR3 runs to 14 residues. Germline CDR1 and CDR2: SGHRS and YFSETQ. DNA of the CDR3: TGCGCCAGCAGCTTGGGAATACAGAACTATGGCTACACCTTC. Its protein product is CASSLGIQNYGYTF.

This clonotype was seen only a few times. The rearrangement links TRBV19 to TRBJ2-1; D call uncertain. This CDR3 contains 16 residues. V gave up 6 bases and J gave up 0 bases, with 15 bases separating them. CDR1 is LNHDA, CDR2 SQIVND, per germline (reference sequence). For the CDR3, the DNA is TGTGCCAGTAGATTTGACGCCGGTCGCTCCTACAATGAGCAGTTCTTC. This encodes CASRFDAGRSYNEQFF.

This clonotype was picked up a small number of times. V usage is TRBV12-3 or TRBV12-4 and J usage is TRBJ2-4; D gene ambiguous. V was clipped by 5 bases and J by 0 bases, with 8 bases between them. The CDR3 length is 14 residues. The DNA for the CDR3 is TGTGCCAGCAGTCCGACGGGAGCCAAAAACATTCAGTACTTC. Its protein is CASSPTGAKNIQYF.

This clonotype was picked up many times. The chain recombines TRBV12-3 or TRBV12-4 with TRBJ2-3, with TRBD1 identical over 7 bases. V gave up 6 bases and J gave up 1 base; unmatched junction bases: 4. The CDR3 is made up of 14 amino acids. CDR3 sequence (DNA): TGTGCCAGCAGACGACAGGGCGGCACAGATACGCAGTATTTT. Residues: CASRRQGGTDTQYF.

Points on this clonotype: A much bigger clone sits one base away, suggesting this may be a read error. In DNA form, the CDR3 reads TGCAGTGCTAGGGGGACAGGATATAGCAATCAGCCCCAGCATTTT. It is translated as CSARGTGYSNQPQHF. The genes are TRBV20-1 and TRBJ1-5; 8 bases fit TRBD1. Trimming removed 3 bases from V and 0 bases from J; junction bases left unmatched: 4. Germline V lookup: CDR1 DFQATT, CDR2 SNEGSKA (reference sequence). The CDR3 is 15 amino acids.

This clonotype has a handful of counts. The rearrangement links TRBV14 to TRBJ2-5, with D perhaps given as TRBD1 or TRBD2 (6 bases each). The V gene lost 1 base and the J gene lost 5 bases, with 17 bases spanning the gap. The CDR3 covers 16 residues. Germline values: CDR1 SGHDN, CDR2 FVKESK. The CDR3 spells CASSQAERGARETQYF. The CDR3 DNA sequence: TGTGCCAGCAGCCAAGCCGAAAGGGGGGCTCGGGAGACCCAGTACTTC.

On this clonotype itself: It may be a read error: a sequence one base away is much more abundant. The V and J genes are TRBV6-2 or TRBV6-3 and TRBJ1-1; no clear D gene. CDR1 and CDR2 from the germline V gene are MNHEY and SVGEGT. The V and J ends lost 8 bases and 10 bases respectively, with 17 bases between them. There are 12 residues in the CDR3. The CDR3 DNA reads as TGTGCCAGCGGAGCAGTGGGCCGCGGAGCTTTCTTT. Its translation: CASGAVGRGAFF.

This clonotype has ten or more counts. The gene calls are TRBV2 and TRBJ1-3; D is possibly TRBD1 (5 bases). The CDR3 spans 16 residues. Germline V lookup: CDR1 SNHLY, CDR2 FYNNEI. V was pared by 0 bases and J by 4 bases, with 13 bases between. The CDR3, as DNA: TGTGCCAGCAGTGAAGCGGAATGGGGGAGCGGAAACACCATATATTTT. Translation: CASSEAEWGSGNTIYF. The full variable domain, its missing parts supplied by reference TRBV2 and TRBJ1-3, is EPEVTQTPSHQVTQMGQEVILRCVPISNHLYFYWYRQILGQKVEFLVSFYNNEISEKSEIFDDQFSVERPDGSNFTLKIRSTKLEDSAMYFCASSEAEWGSGNTIYFGEGSWLTVV.

This clonotype was detected a few times. The CDR3 sequence is CASRDSAGATDTQYF. DNA of the CDR3: TGTGCCAGCAGGGACTCAGCGGGGGCCACAGATACGCAGTATTTT. This chain connects TRBV6-1 to TRBJ2-3; 8 nucleotides align to TRBD2. V was pared by 6 bases and J by 2 bases, with 7 bases of the junction left unmatched. The CDR3 is 15 amino acids. The germline CDR1 and CDR2 sequences are MNHNS and SASEGT.

This clonotype appeared a few times. V usage is TRBV15 and J usage is TRBJ2-1, with 8 bases lining up with TRBD2. The CDR3 has 17 amino acids. Germline assignment: CDR1 LNHNV and CDR2 YYDKDF (reference sequence). Unmatched junction bases numbered 11, after V lost 1 base and J lost 6 bases. As DNA, the CDR3 is TGTGCCACCAGCAGAGTAATCGGGCGGGGGGCTTTCAATGAGCAGTTCTTC. This gives the protein CATSRVIGRGAFNEQFF.

The sample holds many counts of this clonotype. This chain joins TRBV12-3 or TRBV12-4 and TRBJ2-7, with 7 bases fitting TRBD1. CDR3 size: 15 residues. J lost 2 bases, V lost 2 bases, and 6 bases had no gene match. CDR3 amino acids: CASSLLGQLAYEQYF. For the CDR3, the DNA is TGTGCCAGCAGTTTATTGGGACAGCTAGCCTACGAGCAGTACTTC.

This rearrangement joins TRBV7-6 to TRBJ2-1, with 10 bases fitting TRBD2. The junction had 7 bases not matched to a gene; V was cut back by 3 bases and J by 5 bases. Germline CDR1 is SGHVS and CDR2 is FNYEAQ. The CDR3 contains 16 residues. CDR3 region: CASSFRGLAGDNEQFF. CDR3 DNA: TGTGCCAGCAGCTTTCGGGGGCTAGCGGGAGACAATGAGCAGTTCTTC. The whole variable domain, filled in from reference TRBV7-6 and TRBJ2-1, reads GAGVSQSPRYKVTKRGQDVALRCDPISGHVSLYWYRQALGQGPEFLTYFNYEAQQDKSGLPNDRFSAERPEGSISTLTIQRTEQRDSAMYRCASSFRGLAGDNEQFFGPGTRLTVL.

This clonotype was observed many times. The chain uses TRBV7-8 and TRBJ2-7; a weak D match, TRBD1 (5 bases). Germline V gene sequence: CDR1 SGHVS, CDR2 FQNEAQ. The CDR3 contains 16 residues. V shed 1 base and J shed 0 bases, with 13 bases lying between them. The CDR3 loop reads CASSLVSGPSSYEQYF. CDR3 nucleotides: TGTGCCAGCAGCTTAGTTTCAGGGCCGAGCTCCTACGAGCAGTACTTC.

At least ten counts were recorded for this clonotype. The chain combines TRBV6-1 with TRBJ1-1, with D unclear. Germline CDR1 reads MNHNS; CDR2 reads SASEGT. Trimming shortened V by 5 bases and J by 7 bases, and 17 bases separated the two germline ends. The CDR3 runs to 14 residues. The CDR3 DNA reads as TGTGCCAGCAGTTCCAAAGCCACGACTCGTGAAGCTTTCTTT. It codes for CASSSKATTREAFF.

The chain couples TRBV12-3 or TRBV12-4 to TRBJ1-1; D remains ambiguous. The CDR3 is 14 residues long. V lost 3 bases to trimming and J lost 1 base, with 9 bases between them. Here the CDR3 DNA reads TGTGCCAGCAGTTTGATAGGATGGAACACTGAAGCTTTCTTT. Translating gives CASSLIGWNTEAFF.

The chain couples TRBV5-1 to TRBJ2-3; the D gene is possibly TRBD1 (6 bases). Trimming took 0 bases from V and 4 from J, leaving 12 bases between them. Germline values: CDR1 SGHRS, CDR2 YFSETQ. The CDR3 is 15 amino acids. The CDR3 region is CASSLEGQSADTQYF. CDR3 sequence (DNA): TGCGCCAGCAGCTTGGAGGGACAAAGCGCAGATACGCAGTATTTT. Together with reference TRBV5-1 and TRBJ2-3, the CDR3 gives the full variable domain: KAGVTQTPRYLIKTRGQQVTLSCSPISGHRSVSWYQQTPGQGLQFLFEYFSETQRNKGNFPGRFSGRQFSNSRSEMNVSTLELGDSALYLCASSLEGQSADTQYFGPGTRLTVL.

A word on this clonotype: Since a much larger clone is just one base distant, this may be a read error. This sequence joins TRBV30 and TRBJ2-5, with a possible D match to TRBD1 (6 bases). V lost 5 bases and J lost 1, with 17 bases in between. CDR1 and CDR2 (germline): GTSNPN, SVGIG (reference sequence). CDR3 length: 15 residues. The CDR3 here is CAWGGEQGPQETQYF. CDR3 coding DNA: TGTGCCTGGGGTGGGGAACAGGGACCCCAAGAGACCCAGTACTTC.

To note about this clonotype: Mismatch with germline at one junction end may stem from a read error. The chain carries TRBV19 and TRBJ1-5; 7 positions match TRBD1. From germline, CDR1 is LNHDA and CDR2 SQIVND (reference sequence). This CDR3 is built from 15 residues. CDR3 amino acids: CASSSWTGVNQPRHF. CDR3 nucleotide sequence: TGTGCCAGTAGCAGCTGGACAGGCGTTAATCAGCCCCGGCATTTT. The full variable domain, rest sourced from reference TRBV19 and TRBJ1-5, is DGGITQSPKYLFRKEGQNVTLSCEQNLNHDAMYWYRQDPGQGLRLIYYSQIVNDFQKGDIAEGYSVSREKKESFPLTVTSAQKNPTAFYLCASSSWTGVNQPRHFGDGTRLSIL.

This clonotype was counted at least ten times. The rearrangement links TRBV28 to TRBJ1-1; weak D call: TRBD1 (5 bases). Germline lookup yields CDR1 MDHEN and CDR2 SYDVKM. CDR3 size: 13 residues. Trimming removed 3 bases at V and 7 bases at J, with 12 bases between. In nucleotides, the CDR3 is TGTGCCAGCAGTTTCGCCACGGGGGATGAAGCTTTCTTT. This gives the protein CASSFATGDEAFF.

This clonotype was recorded a few times. The V and J genes are TRBV7-9 and TRBJ2-2; tentatively, D is TRBD1 or TRBD2 (6 bases each). This CDR3 has 14 residues. V was trimmed by 4 bases and J by 6 bases, leaving 12 bases between them. The germline V gene has CDR1 SEHNR and CDR2 FQNEAQ (reference sequence). Here the CDR3 reads CASSSRRGAGELFF. The CDR3 region has the DNA TGTGCCAGCAGCTCGAGAAGGGGGGCCGGGGAGCTGTTTTTT.

The chain links TRBV10-3 to TRBJ1-2; a weak D match, TRBD1 (5 bases). V lost 6 bases and J lost 7, with 15 bases in between. From germline, CDR1 is ENHRY and CDR2 SYGVKD. The CDR3 runs to 13 residues. CDR3 bases: TGTGCCATCAGCCCGGGACCAAGGATTGGCTACACCTTC. Translating it yields CAISPGPRIGYTF.

On this clonotype: The junction differs from germline at one of its ends, possibly a read error. This chain joins TRBV18 and TRBJ1-2; TRBD1 is a possible D gene (5 bases). Germline V gives CDR1 KGHSH, CDR2 LQKENI. The CDR3 loop spans 19 amino acids. The CDR3 protein is CAGSPRVGPGSDPVYGYTF. CDR3 DNA sequence: TGTGCCGGCTCACCACGGGTCGGGCCAGGGTCTGATCCCGTCTATGGCTACACCTTC.

The chain joins TRBV28 to TRBJ2-7, with D unclear. The V and J ends lost 6 bases and 1 base respectively, with 7 bases between them. Germline loops: CDR1 MDHEN, CDR2 SYDVKM. The CDR3 runs 12 residues. The chain's CDR3 is CASSWISYEQYF. The CDR3 nucleotides are TGTGCCAGCAGCTGGATATCCTACGAGCAGTACTTC. Combining the CDR3 with reference TRBV28 and TRBJ2-7 gives the whole variable domain DVKVTQSSRYLVKRTGEKVFLECVQDMDHENMFWYRQDPGLGLRLIYFSYDVKMKEKGDIPEGYSVSREKKERFSLILESASTNQTSMYLCASSWISYEQYFGPGTRLTVT.